This TCR beta chain was documented in a study of T cells after yellow fever vaccination (dated by TCRdb to between 2018 and 2020). For the study in its entirety: Libraries from fractions with low cell numbers were prepared with the SMART-Seq v4 Ultra Low Input RNA kit. The cohort comprised two healthy male donors, one aged 18 to 29 and one aged 30 to 40 years. To track T-cell clones before and after primary and booster YFV17D yellow fever vaccination, bulk TCR alpha and beta repertoires were sequenced longitudinally. Bulk PBMC replicates and cell subsets were isolated from blood drawn at multiple timepoints before and after both primary and secondary immunization.

What the treatment or condition label conveys for this sample: live attenuated yellow fever vaccine strain. At each blood-draw timepoint, two biological replicates of bulk PBMCs were obtained. A standard Ficoll-Paque protocol was used to isolate PBMCs from peripheral blood. TriZol was used to extract RNA from bulk PBMCs, from CD4 and CD8 fractions, and from dextramer-positive and dextramer-negative fractions. The CDR3 spans 15 residues, from the cysteine through the phenylalanine. The only DNA kept is the CDR3, 45 bases in frame from the first base. Deletion took 3 bases off V and 8 bases off J, with a span of 19 bases between the germline ends. General study outcomes and caveats: Computational filtering was required because FACS-sorted repertoires could contain abundant contaminating clonotypes from the bulk population. Compared with the primary T-cell response, the secondary T-cell response was weaker but faster, peaking on day 5 rather than day 15. Most clones expanded after primary vaccination (around 96% of CD4 and 70% to 90% of CD8) were re-detected after the booster, suggesting that broad memory maintenance occurred. Because the study included only a couple of donors, the extent to which the findings can be generalized is limited. A small fraction of clonotypes appeared in both the CD4 and CD8 compartments, likely as a result of convergent recombination.

TCRdb names Illumina NovaSeq 6000 as the instrument used. TCR cDNA was made using 5'RACE template switching, a step that added a universal primer site and unique molecular identifiers. Priming for cDNA synthesis came from both the TCR alpha and TCR beta constant segments. Libraries were amplified in two PCR steps, with sample barcodes and sequencing adapters added in the second step. Libraries were sequenced on Illumina HiSeq 2500 (2x100 bp) or NovaSeq (2x150 bp). As for how the authors treated the data: MIGEC handled demultiplexing of reads and collapsing into UMI consensus sequences, while MiXCR performed V(D)J alignment. Vaccine-responding clonotypes were identified with edgeR using replicate PBMC samples, with FDR below 0.01 and a log2 fold change above 5 up to day 15 being required. CD4 or CD8 identity was assigned to each bulk clonotype according to whether the clonotype was present at higher abundance in the sequenced CD4 repertoire or the sequenced CD8 repertoire. TCRdb passed the public sequencing reads through fastp at Q25 and MiXCR, retaining productive beta sequences. Under each unique CDR3 protein, matching rows form one entry showing the most common genes and DNA. It is TCRdb's table, rather than the study itself, that gives the V and J calls and clone size. This sample holds 250,000 to 400,000 distinct CDR3 sequences; over 4% were observed only once. The ten most abundant clones make up around 23% of the sample.

This clonotype was detected only a few times. No cognate antigen has been identified for it. No per-base quality is available; no much larger clone lies one base away. The specimen was PBMCs, collected 5 days after the yellow fever booster vaccination. The chain uses TRBV12-3 or TRBV12-4 and TRBJ1-2; TRBD1 might be the D gene, on 6 matching bases. The source of this sequence is a man aged 18 to 30 who received the YFV17D yellow fever vaccine. CDR3 loop: CASSLFGQSLLGYTF. The nucleotide sequence is TGTGCCAGCAGTTTGTTCGGACAGTCGCTTCTGGGCTACACCTTC.